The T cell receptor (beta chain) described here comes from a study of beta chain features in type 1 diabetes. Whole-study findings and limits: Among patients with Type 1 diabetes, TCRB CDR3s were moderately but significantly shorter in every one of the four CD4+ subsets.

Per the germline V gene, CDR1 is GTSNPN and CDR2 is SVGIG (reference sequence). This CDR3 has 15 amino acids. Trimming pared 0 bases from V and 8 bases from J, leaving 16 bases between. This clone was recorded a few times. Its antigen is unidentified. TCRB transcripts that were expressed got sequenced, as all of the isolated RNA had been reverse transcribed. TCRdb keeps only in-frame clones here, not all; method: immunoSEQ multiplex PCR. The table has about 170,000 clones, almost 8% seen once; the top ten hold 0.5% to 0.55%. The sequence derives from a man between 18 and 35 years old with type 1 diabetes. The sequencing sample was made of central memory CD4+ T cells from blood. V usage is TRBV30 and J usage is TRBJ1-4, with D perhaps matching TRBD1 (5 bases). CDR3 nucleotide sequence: TGTGCCTGGAGTGTATACGGGGGAACCACGGAAAAACTGTTTTTT. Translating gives CAWSVYGGTTEKLFF.